The 3 T cell receptor beta chains below were found in one sample sequenced in a study of OX40 agonist ivuxolimab in advanced cancers. Sequencing was performed with immunoSEQ multiplex PCR; in TCRdb, only in-frame clones are kept and a portion is missing. The sample records 87,000 or so clones, about 85% being singletons. Specimen: CD4+ or CD8+ T cells sorted from blood, collected in a trial of the OX40 agonist ivuxolimab. These receptors were obtained from an adult with an advanced solid tumor such as melanoma, head and neck, liver or kidney cancer.

This chain connects TRBV14 to TRBJ2-1, with D possibly being TRBD1 (6 bases). CDR3 length: 17 residues. CDR1 is SGHDN, CDR2 FVKESK, per germline. Between the trimmed V and J ends, which lost 1 base and 6 bases, there was a span of 19 bases. The CDR3 sequence: CASSQAFLGRGSNEQFF. Written as DNA, the CDR3 is TGTGCCAGCAGCCAAGCTTTTCTGGGCAGGGGAAGCAATGAGCAGTTCTTC.

The sample holds a few counts of this clone. The chain couples TRBV7-2 to TRBJ2-1; the D gene is possibly TRBD1 (7 bases). The CDR3 has 15 amino acids. Trimming pared 3 bases from V and 4 bases from J, leaving 13 bases between. Germline V gene sequence: CDR1 SGHTA, CDR2 FQGNSA. The CDR3 loop reads CASSFGRGVYNEQFF. CDR3 DNA: TGTGCCAGCAGCTTTGGCAGGGGGGTTTACAATGAGCAGTTCTTC.

The chain couples TRBV18 to TRBJ2-1; possibly TRBD2 for D (5 bases). The CDR3 contains 14 residues. Trimming shortened V by 2 bases and J by 4 bases, and 9 bases separated the two germline ends. Germline loops: CDR1 KGHSH, CDR2 LQKENI. In DNA, the CDR3 is TGTGCCAGCTCACCAGGGAGTTCGTACAATGAGCAGTTCTTC. It specifies CASSPGSSYNEQFF.